Listed below are T cell receptor beta chains from one sample, sequenced in a study of T cells in localized non-small cell lung cancer. Here immunoSEQ multiplex PCR was the method, and the copy in TCRdb shows in-frame clones only, minus some. The data show some 140,000 clones, about 90% seen once. The sample in question was peripheral blood, obtained before any cancer treatment. These receptors all stem from a female donor of 60 years or more with stage I lung adenocarcinoma. Each CDR3 is given with its conserved first and last residue. D genes are given only for firm matches. Some rows mark clone size as missing; the rest say once, few, many or name a class of expanded clone.

clone_size	v_call	j_call	d_call	cdr3_aa	cdr3_nt
NA	TRBV28	TRBJ2-1	NA	CASSLIASSYNEQFF	TGTGCCAGCAGTTTAATAGCGTCCTCCTACAATGAGCAGTTCTTC
NA	TRBV28	TRBJ1-1	NA	CASSRMNTEAFF	TGTGCCAGCAGCCGCATGAACACTGAAGCTTTCTTT
NA	TRBV7-9	TRBJ2-7	NA	CASSSSGPYEQYF	TGTGCCAGCAGCTCTTCCGGGCCCTACGAGCAGTACTTC
NA	TRBV25-1	TRBJ2-5	TRBD1	CASARDRVLETQYF	TGTGCCAGCGCCCGGGACAGAGTTTTGGAGACCCAGTACTTC
NA	TRBV5-1	TRBJ2-1	NA	CASSLGLRTAKGYNEQFF	TGCGCCAGCAGCTTGGGCCTAAGGACAGCTAAGGGCTACAATGAGCAGTTCTTC
NA	TRBV28	TRBJ2-5	NA	CASSSLSREGIKTQYF	TGTGCCAGCAGTTCCCTATCCAGGGAAGGGATAAAGACCCAGTACTTC
NA	TRBV5-1	TRBJ2-3	TRBD2	CASSVGTSGSRDTQYF	TGCGCCAGCAGCGTAGGGACTAGCGGGAGTCGGGATACGCAGTATTTT
NA	TRBV28	TRBJ2-3	TRBD2	CASSSLAGGGTDTQYF	TGTGCCAGCAGTTCACTAGCGGGAGGTGGAACAGATACGCAGTATTTT
NA	TRBV6-5	TRBJ2-7	NA	CASSYPGRPYEQYF	TGTGCCAGCAGTTACCCGGGACGCCCCTACGAGCAGTACTTC
NA	TRBV5-1	TRBJ1-5	NA	CASSLGDFSNQPQHF	TGCGCCAGCAGCTTGGGGGACTTTAGCAATCAGCCCCAGCATTTT
NA	TRBV6-5	TRBJ2-7	NA	CASSYSTYEQYF	TGTGCCAGCAGTTACTCGACCTACGAGCAGTACTTC
once	TRBV2	TRBJ1-4	TRBD1	CAITGGGNEKLFF	TGTGCCATCACAGGGGGCGGGAATGAAAAACTGTTTTTT
few	TRBV5-6	TRBJ2-7	NA	CASSLGPGLTYEQYF	TGTGCCAGCAGCTTGGGCCCGGGACTTACCTACGAGCAGTACTTC
NA	TRBV6-1	TRBJ2-5	TRBD2	CASSSSPGGGETQYF	TGTGCCAGCAGTAGCTCACCCGGCGGGGGAGAGACCCAGTACTTC
NA	TRBV5-4	TRBJ2-7	NA	CASSLGGISSYEQYF	TGTGCCAGCAGCTTGGGCGGGATCAGCTCCTACGAGCAGTACTTC
NA	TRBV6-5	TRBJ2-1	NA	CASSYPHGSDEQFF	TGTGCCAGCAGTTACCCTCATGGGTCGGATGAGCAGTTCTTC
NA	TRBV5-4	TRBJ2-3	TRBD1	CASNLRTGDTDTQYF	TGTGCCAGCAACCTCCGGACAGGGGACACAGATACGCAGTATTTT
NA	TRBV7-9	TRBJ2-7	NA	CASAPPSSYEQYF	TGTGCCAGCGCCCCTCCGAGCTCCTACGAGCAGTACTTC
NA	TRBV29-1	TRBJ2-1	TRBD2	CSATSGRVSEQFF	TGCAGCGCGACTAGCGGGAGGGTTAGTGAGCAGTTCTTC
NA	TRBV10-3	TRBJ2-5	NA	CATTWEGARETQYF	TGTGCCACCACATGGGAGGGGGCGCGAGAGACCCAGTACTTC
NA	TRBV18	TRBJ2-1	NA	CASSPFGGGYNEQFF	TGTGCCAGCTCACCCTTCGGGGGAGGATACAATGAGCAGTTCTTC
NA	TRBV5-1	TRBJ2-2	NA	CASSPAVAPSSAGELFF	TGCGCCAGCAGCCCCGCGGTAGCGCCCTCGTCTGCCGGGGAGCTGTTTTTT
NA	TRBV6-5	TRBJ2-1	NA	CASSLGNEQFF	TGTGCCAGCAGCCTCGGTAATGAGCAGTTCTTC
NA	TRBV6-6	TRBJ2-7	TRBD1	CASRLSGTGTYEQYF	TGTGCCAGCAGACTTTCCGGGACAGGTACCTACGAGCAGTACTTC
NA	TRBV5-1	TRBJ2-7	NA	CASSLWGDEQYF	TGCGCCAGCAGCTTGTGGGGGGACGAGCAGTACTTC
once	TRBV5-1	TRBJ2-1	TRBD1	CASSSQGAGSTNEQFF	TGCGCCAGCAGCTCTCAGGGGGCCGGTAGTACGAATGAGCAGTTCTTC